Below are 7 T cell receptor beta chains sequenced from a single sample in a study of blood T cell repertoires in COVID-19. The repertoire was sequenced with immunoSEQ multiplex PCR; TCRdb's copy has only in-frame clones and lacks some. This sample yields about 160,000 clones, of which more than 75% are seen a single time; over 15% belongs to the top ten. Sample: peripheral blood. The source is a man aged 55 to 69 with active or convalescent COVID-19.

V gene TRBV27 combines with J gene TRBJ1-6; a possible D gene is TRBD1 (6 bases). V was pared by 6 bases and J by 1 base, with 13 bases between. This CDR3 comprises 16 residues. Per the germline V gene, CDR1 is MNHEY and CDR2 is SMNVEV (reference sequence). The CDR3: CASSPAGTSYNSPLHF. In DNA, the CDR3 is TGTGCCAGCAGCCCAGCAGGGACATCCTATAATTCACCCCTCCACTTT.

The gene calls are TRBV12-3 or TRBV12-4 and TRBJ2-7; maybe TRBD1 (5 bases). Trimming removed 1 base at V and 9 bases at J, with 7 bases between. This CDR3 has 11 amino acids. The CDR3 sequence: CASSLGTGQYF. DNA of the CDR3: TGTGCCAGCAGTTTAGGTACAGGGCAGTACTTC.

The chain has TRBV7-9 and TRBJ1-1; 7 bases are a match to TRBD1. V lost 0 bases, J lost 10 bases, and 11 bases stayed unmatched. This CDR3 has 15 amino acids. Germline-derived CDR1 and CDR2 are SEHNR and FQNEAQ (reference sequence). CDR3 sequence reads: CASSLARFRGEGAFF. For the CDR3, the DNA is TGTGCCAGCAGCTTAGCAAGGTTCAGGGGGGAAGGAGCTTTCTTT.

This clone has a single count. The V call is TRBV27, the J call TRBJ1-5, with D tentatively TRBD1 (6 bases). V lost 5 bases and J lost 7, with 15 bases in between. From germline, CDR1 is MNHEY and CDR2 SMNVEV (reference sequence). This CDR3 is built from 14 residues. The CDR3 DNA reads as TGTGCCAGCAGTCGGCAGGGGAGAGGACAGCCCCAGCATTTT. Translation: CASSRQGRGQPQHF.

The V and J genes are TRBV3-1 (or the pseudogene TRBV3-2) and TRBJ2-2, with 8 bases that match TRBD2. Germline assignment: CDR1 LGHDT and CDR2 YNNKEL (reference sequence). CDR3 length equals 16 residues. V shed 1 base and J 1 base; nucleotides not matched to a gene: 2. CDR3: CASSQARGGNTGELFF. The DNA of the CDR3 is TGTGCCAGCAGCCAAGCCCGGGGGGGGAACACCGGGGAGCTGTTTTTT.

The genes are TRBV18 and TRBJ2-2, with 7 bases identical to TRBD1. The CDR3 runs 17 residues. Per germline, CDR1 KGHSH and CDR2 LQKENI. The junction had 8 bases not matched to a gene; V was cut back by 4 bases and J by 0 bases. CDR3 loop: CASSQQQGLTNTGELFF. In DNA form, the CDR3 reads TGTGCCAGCTCACAACAACAGGGGCTAACGAACACCGGGGAGCTGTTTTTT.

In regard to this clone: A read error may account for a junction end that differs from germline. The chain is built from TRBV12-3 or TRBV12-4 and TRBJ1-1; 7 nucleotides agree with TRBD1. The length of the CDR3 is 10 residues. The CDR3 sequence is CASSFGTAFF. Here the CDR3 DNA reads TGTGCCAGCAGTTTCGGGACAGCTTTTTTT.